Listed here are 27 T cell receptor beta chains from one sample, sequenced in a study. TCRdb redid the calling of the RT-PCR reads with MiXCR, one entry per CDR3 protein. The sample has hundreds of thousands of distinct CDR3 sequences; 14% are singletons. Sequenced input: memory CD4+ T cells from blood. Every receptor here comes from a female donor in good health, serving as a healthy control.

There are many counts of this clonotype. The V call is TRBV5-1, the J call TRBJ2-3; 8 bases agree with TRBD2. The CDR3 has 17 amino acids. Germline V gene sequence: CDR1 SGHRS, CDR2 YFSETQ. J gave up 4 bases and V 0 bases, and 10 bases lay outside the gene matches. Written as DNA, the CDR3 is TGCGCCAGCAGCTTGGTCTCGGCCCGGGGGGGGGCAGATACGCAGTATTTT. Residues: CASSLVSARGGADTQYF.

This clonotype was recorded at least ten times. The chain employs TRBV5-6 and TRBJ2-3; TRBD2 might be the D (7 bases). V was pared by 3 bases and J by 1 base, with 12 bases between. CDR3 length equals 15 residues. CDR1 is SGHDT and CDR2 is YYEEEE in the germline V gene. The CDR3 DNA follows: TGTGCCAGCAGCTGGGGGGGCGGTGGCACAGATACGCAGTATTTT. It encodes CASSWGGGGTDTQYF.

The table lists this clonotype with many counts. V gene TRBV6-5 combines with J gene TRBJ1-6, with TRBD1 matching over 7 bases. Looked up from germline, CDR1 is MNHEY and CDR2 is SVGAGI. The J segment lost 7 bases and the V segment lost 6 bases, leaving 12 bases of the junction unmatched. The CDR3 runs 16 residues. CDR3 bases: TGTGCCAGCAGCCGAGGTGGCAGGGGGACAAATTCACCCCTCCACTTT. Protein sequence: CASSRGGRGTNSPLHF.

The CDR3 nucleotides read TGTGCCAGCAGCTCCCCCGAGCACGAGCAGTACTTC. Translated, it gives CASSSPEHEQYF. The chain recombines TRBV7-9 with TRBJ2-7, with D unresolved. The CDR3 spans 12 residues. The V gene's germline CDR1 is SEHNR and CDR2 FQNEAQ (reference sequence). V was pared by 4 bases and J by 5 bases, with 9 bases between.

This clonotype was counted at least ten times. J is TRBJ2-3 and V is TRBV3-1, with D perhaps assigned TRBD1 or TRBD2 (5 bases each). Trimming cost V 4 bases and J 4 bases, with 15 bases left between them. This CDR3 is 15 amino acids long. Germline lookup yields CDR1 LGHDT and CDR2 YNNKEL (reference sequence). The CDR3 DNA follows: TGTGCCAGCAGCCCCCGGGACCACGGGGCAGATACGCAGTATTTT. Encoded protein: CASSPRDHGADTQYF.

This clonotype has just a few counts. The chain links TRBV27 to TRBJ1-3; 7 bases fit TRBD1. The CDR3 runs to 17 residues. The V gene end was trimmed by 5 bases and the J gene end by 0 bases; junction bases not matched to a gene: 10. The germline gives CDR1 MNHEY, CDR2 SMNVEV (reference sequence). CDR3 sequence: CASSPRQGSSSGNTIYF. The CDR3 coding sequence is TGTGCCAGCAGTCCTAGACAGGGATCGAGCTCTGGAAACACCATATATTTT.

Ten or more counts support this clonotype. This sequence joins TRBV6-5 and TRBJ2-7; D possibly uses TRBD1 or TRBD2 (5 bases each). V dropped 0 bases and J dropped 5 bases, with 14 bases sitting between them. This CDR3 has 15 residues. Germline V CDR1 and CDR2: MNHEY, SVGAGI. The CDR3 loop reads CASSYSSGTANEQYF. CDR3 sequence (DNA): TGTGCCAGCAGTTACTCCTCCGGGACCGCGAACGAGCAGTACTTC.

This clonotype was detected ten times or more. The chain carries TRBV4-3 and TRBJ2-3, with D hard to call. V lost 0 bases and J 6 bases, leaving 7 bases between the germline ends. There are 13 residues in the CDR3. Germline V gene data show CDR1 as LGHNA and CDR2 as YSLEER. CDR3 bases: TGCGCCAGCAGCCAAGAGATAAGGGATACGCAGTATTTT. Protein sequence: CASSQEIRDTQYF.

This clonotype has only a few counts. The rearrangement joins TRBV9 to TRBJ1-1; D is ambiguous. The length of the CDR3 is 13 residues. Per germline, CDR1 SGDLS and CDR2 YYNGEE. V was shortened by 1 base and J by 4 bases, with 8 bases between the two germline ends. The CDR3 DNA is TGTGCCAGCAGCGTAAGCAGCAGCACTGAAGCTTTCTTT. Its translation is CASSVSSSTEAFF.

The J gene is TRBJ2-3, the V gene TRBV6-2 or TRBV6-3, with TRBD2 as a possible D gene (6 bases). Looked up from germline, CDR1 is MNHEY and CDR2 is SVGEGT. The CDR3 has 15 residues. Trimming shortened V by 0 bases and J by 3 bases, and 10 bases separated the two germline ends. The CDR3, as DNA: TGTGCCAGCAGTTACTCTTGGGAGGATACAGATACGCAGTATTTT. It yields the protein CASSYSWEDTDTQYF.

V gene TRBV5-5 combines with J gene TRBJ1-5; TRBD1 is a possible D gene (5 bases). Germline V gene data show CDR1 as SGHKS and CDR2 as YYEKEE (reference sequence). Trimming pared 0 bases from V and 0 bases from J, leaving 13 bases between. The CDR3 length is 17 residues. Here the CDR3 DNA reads TGTGCCAGCAGCTTGGCAACGGGACTTGGTAGCAATCAGCCCCAGCATTTT. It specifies CASSLATGLGSNQPQHF.

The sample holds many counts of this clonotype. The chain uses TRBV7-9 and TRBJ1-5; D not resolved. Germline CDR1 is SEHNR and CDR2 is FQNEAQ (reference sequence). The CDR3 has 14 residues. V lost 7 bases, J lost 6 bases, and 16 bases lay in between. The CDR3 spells CASTNSYGVQPQHF. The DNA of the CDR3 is TGTGCCAGCACCAACTCCTACGGAGTTCAGCCCCAGCATTTT.

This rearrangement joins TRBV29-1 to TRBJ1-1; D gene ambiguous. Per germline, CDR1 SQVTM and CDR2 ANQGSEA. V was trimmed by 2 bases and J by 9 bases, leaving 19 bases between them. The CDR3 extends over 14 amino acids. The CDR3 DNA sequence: TGCAGCGTTGAAAGTGATTGGGTGATGCCTAAAGCTTTCTTT. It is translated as CSVESDWVMPKAFF.

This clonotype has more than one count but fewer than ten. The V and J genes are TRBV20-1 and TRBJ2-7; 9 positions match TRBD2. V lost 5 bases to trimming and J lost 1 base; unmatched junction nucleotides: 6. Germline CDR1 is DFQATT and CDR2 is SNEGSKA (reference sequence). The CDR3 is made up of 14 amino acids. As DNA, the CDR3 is TGCAGTGCTTCCACTAGCGGGTTATCCTACGAGCAGTACTTC. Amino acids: CSASTSGLSYEQYF.

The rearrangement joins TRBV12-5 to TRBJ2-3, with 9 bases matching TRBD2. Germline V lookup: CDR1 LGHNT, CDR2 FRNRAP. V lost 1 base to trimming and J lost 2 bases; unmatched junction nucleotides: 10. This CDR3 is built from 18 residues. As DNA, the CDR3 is TGTGCTAGTGGTTTGGCCTCCCCCGGCGGGAGGGCCACAGATACGCAGTATTTT. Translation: CASGLASPGGRATDTQYF.

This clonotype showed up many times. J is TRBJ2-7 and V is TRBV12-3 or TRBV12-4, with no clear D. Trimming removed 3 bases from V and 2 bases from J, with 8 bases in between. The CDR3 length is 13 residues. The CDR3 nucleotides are TGTGCCAGCAGTTTTTTGGGCCCCTACGAGCAGTACTTC. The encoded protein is CASSFLGPYEQYF.

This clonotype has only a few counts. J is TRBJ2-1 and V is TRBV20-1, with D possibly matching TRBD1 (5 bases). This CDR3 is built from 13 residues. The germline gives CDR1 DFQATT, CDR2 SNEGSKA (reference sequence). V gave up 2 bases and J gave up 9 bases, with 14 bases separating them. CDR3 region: CSARWLVRGEQFF. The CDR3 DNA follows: TGCAGTGCTAGATGGCTAGTTAGGGGTGAGCAGTTCTTC.

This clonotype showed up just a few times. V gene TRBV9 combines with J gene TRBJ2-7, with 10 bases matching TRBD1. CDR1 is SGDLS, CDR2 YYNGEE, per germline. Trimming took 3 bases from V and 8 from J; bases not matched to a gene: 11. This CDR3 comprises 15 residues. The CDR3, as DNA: TGTGCCAGCAGCGCCGGGACAGGGGCCGGAGCAAAGCAGTACTTC. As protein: CASSAGTGAGAKQYF.

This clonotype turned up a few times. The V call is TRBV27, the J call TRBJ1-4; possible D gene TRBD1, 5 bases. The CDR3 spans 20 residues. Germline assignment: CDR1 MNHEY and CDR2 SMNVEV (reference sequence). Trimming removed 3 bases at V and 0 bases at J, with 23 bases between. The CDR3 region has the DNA TGTGCCAGCAGTTTCTCTTCCACTGACAGCACCCGGGCAACTAATGAAAAACTGTTTTTT. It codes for CASSFSSTDSTRATNEKLFF.

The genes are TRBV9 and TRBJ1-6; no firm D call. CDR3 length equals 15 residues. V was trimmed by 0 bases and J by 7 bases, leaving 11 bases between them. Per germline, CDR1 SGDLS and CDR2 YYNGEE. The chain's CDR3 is CASSVGVSENSPLHF. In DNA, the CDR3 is TGTGCCAGCAGCGTAGGCGTCAGTGAGAATTCACCCCTCCACTTT. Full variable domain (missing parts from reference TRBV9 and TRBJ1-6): DSGVTQTPKHLITATGQRVTLRCSPRSGDLSVYWYQQSLDQGLQFLIQYYNGEERAKGNILERFSAQQFPDLHSELNLSSLELGDSALYFCASSVGVSENSPLHFGNGTRLTVT.

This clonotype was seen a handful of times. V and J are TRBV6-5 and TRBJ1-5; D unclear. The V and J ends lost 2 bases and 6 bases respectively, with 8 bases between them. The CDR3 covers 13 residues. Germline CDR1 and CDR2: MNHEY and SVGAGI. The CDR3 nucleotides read TGTGCCAGCAGTTACAACAGCTTTCAGCCCCAGCATTTT. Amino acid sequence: CASSYNSFQPQHF.

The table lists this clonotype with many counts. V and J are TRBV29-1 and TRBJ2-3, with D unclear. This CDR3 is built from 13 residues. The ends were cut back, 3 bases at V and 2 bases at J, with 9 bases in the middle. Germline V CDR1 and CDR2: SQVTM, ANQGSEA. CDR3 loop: CSVEPRLTDTQYF. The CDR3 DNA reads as TGCAGCGTTGAGCCGCGTCTCACAGATACGCAGTATTTT.

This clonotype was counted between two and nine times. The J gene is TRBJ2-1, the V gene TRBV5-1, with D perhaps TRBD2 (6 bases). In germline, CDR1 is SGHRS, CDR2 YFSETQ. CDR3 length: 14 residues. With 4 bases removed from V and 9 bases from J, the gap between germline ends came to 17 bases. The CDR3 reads CASSPTDLSGEQFF. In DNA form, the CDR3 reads TGCGCCAGCAGCCCGACGGACCTTAGCGGTGAGCAGTTCTTC.

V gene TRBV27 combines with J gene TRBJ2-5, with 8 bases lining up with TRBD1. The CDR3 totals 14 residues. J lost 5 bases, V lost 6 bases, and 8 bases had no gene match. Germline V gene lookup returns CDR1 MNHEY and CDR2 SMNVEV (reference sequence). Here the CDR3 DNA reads TGTGCCAGCAGCCTCACCAGGGGGCGGGAGACCCAGTACTTC. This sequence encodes CASSLTRGRETQYF.

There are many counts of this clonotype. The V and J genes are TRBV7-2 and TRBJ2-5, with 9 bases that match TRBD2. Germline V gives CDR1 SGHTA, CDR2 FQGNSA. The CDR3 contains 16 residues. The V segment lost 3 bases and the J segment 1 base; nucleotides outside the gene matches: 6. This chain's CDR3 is CASSFGLTSGQETQYF. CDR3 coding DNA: TGTGCCAGCAGCTTTGGACTGACTAGCGGCCAAGAGACCCAGTACTTC. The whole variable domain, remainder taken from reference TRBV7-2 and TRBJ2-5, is GAGVSQSPSNKVTEKGKDVELRCDPISGHTALYWYRQSLGQGLEFLIYFQGNSAPDKSGLPSDRFSAERTGGSVSTLTIQRTQQEDSAVYLCASSFGLTSGQETQYFGPGTRLLVL.

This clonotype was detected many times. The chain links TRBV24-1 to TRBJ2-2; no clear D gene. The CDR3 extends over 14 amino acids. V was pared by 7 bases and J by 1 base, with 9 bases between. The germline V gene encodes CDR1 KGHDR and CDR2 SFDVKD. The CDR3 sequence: CATSKTQNTGELFF. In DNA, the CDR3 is TGTGCCACCAGCAAAACACAGAACACCGGGGAGCTGTTTTTT.

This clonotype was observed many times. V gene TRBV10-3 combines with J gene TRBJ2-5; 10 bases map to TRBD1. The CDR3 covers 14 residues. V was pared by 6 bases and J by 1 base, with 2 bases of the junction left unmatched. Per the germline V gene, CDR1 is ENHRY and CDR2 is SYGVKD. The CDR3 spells CAISRTGGQETQYF. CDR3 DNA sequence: TGTGCCATCAGCAGGACAGGGGGCCAAGAGACCCAGTACTTC.